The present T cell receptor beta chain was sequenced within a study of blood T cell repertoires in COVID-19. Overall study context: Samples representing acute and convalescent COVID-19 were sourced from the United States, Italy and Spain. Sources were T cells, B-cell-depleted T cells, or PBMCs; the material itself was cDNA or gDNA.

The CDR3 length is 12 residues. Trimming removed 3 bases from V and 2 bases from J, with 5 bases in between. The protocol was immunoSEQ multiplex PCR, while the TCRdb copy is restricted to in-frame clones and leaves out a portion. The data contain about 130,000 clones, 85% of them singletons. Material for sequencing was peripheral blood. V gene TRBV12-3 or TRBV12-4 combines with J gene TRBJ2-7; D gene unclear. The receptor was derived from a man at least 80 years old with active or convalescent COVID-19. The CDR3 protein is CASSFTAYEQYF. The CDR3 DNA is TGTGCCAGCAGTTTCACGGCCTACGAGCAGTACTTC.